This entry lists 10 T cell receptor beta chains sequenced from one sample in a study of blood T cell repertoires in COVID-19. Measured with immunoSEQ multiplex PCR; TCRdb has only the in-frame clones, and not every one. The data contain 250,000 to 300,000 clones, roughly 84% of them singletons. The sequencing input was peripheral blood. These receptors all come from a woman under 30 with acute or convalescent COVID-19.

CDR3 protein: CASAGTYSTDTQYF. DNA for the CDR3: TGTGCCAGCGCGGGGACGTACAGCACAGATACGCAGTATTTT. The chain links TRBV7-2 to TRBJ2-3; D is possibly TRBD2 (6 bases). The CDR3 extends over 14 amino acids. The ends were cut back, 8 bases at V and 0 bases at J, with 12 bases in the middle. Germline loops: CDR1 SGHTA, CDR2 FQGNSA.

The V gene is TRBV2, the J gene TRBJ2-3, with 16 bases lining up with TRBD2. CDR3 size: 19 residues. CDR1 and CDR2 (germline): SNHLY, FYNNEI. V lost 5 bases to trimming and J lost 5 bases; unmatched junction nucleotides: 13. This CDR3 is CASSLTPGLAGGPGDTQYF. The CDR3 DNA sequence: TGTGCCAGCAGTCTAACGCCGGGACTAGCGGGAGGGCCAGGAGATACGCAGTATTTT.

The V gene is TRBV28, the J gene TRBJ2-5; D may be TRBD1 (6 bases). Looked up from germline, CDR1 is MDHEN and CDR2 is SYDVKM. V lost 6 bases and J 2 bases, leaving 16 bases between the germline ends. This CDR3 comprises 15 residues. The CDR3 DNA follows: TGTGCCAGCAGAGAGGGGGAATTGGGGCAAGAGACCCAGTACTTC. Its protein product is CASREGELGQETQYF.

The V and J genes are TRBV6-5 and TRBJ1-5, with 7 bases identical to TRBD1. The CDR3 runs to 14 residues. With V trimmed by 4 bases and J by 4 bases, 4 bases remained unmatched. Germline V CDR1 and CDR2: MNHEY, SVGAGI. The CDR3 sequence is CASSSRQGNQPQHF. The CDR3, as DNA: TGTGCCAGCAGTTCAAGACAGGGAAATCAGCCCCAGCATTTT.

The gene calls are TRBV7-9 and TRBJ2-1; 14 bases are shared with TRBD2. Trimming cost V 4 bases and J 9 bases; bases outside gene matches: 8. The CDR3 length is 16 residues. Germline V gene lookup returns CDR1 SEHNR and CDR2 FQNEAQ (reference sequence). The CDR3, as DNA: TGTGCCAGCAGCTCTCTCTGGACTAGCGGGAGGCTTGAGCAGTTCTTC. Translating gives CASSSLWTSGRLEQFF.

The V gene is TRBV28, the J gene TRBJ1-1, with D perhaps TRBD1 (6 bases). The CDR3 has 14 residues. The germline V and J ends were trimmed by 8 bases and 1 base, with 14 bases remaining between them. Germline V CDR1 and CDR2: MDHEN, SYDVKM. CDR3 nucleotide sequence: TGTGCCAGCCGTCCCGTGGGACAGAACACTGAAGCTTTCTTT. Its protein is CASRPVGQNTEAFF.

The CDR3 reads CASSRTSGSREQYF. CDR3 DNA: TGTGCCAGCAGTCGTACTAGCGGGAGCCGGGAGCAGTACTTC. J is TRBJ2-7 and V is TRBV27, with TRBD2 matching 11 bases. CDR1 and CDR2 from the germline V gene are MNHEY and SMNVEV (reference sequence). This CDR3 contains 14 residues. Trimming removed 5 bases from V and 7 bases from J; junction bases left unmatched: 7.

This clone was seen a few times. As DNA, the CDR3 is TGCGCCAGCAGCCACACAGGGGCCGGGAACACTGAAGCTTTCTTT. Protein product: CASSHTGAGNTEAFF. The chain links TRBV4-3 to TRBJ1-1; 7 bases fit TRBD1. The CDR3 totals 15 residues. The germline V gene encodes CDR1 LGHNA and CDR2 YSLEER. The ends lost 3 bases at V and 1 base at J; junction bases unmatched: 5.

The chain couples TRBV19 to TRBJ2-1; 14 bases are shared with TRBD2. With 5 bases clipped from V and 7 bases from J, the junction kept 19 bases outside the gene matches. CDR1 is LNHDA, CDR2 SQIVND, per germline (reference sequence). The CDR3 runs 20 residues. DNA of the CDR3: TGTGCCAGTAGTCTGAGAGGGACTAGCGGGAGAATAGGGGTGAGGAATGAGCAGTTCTTC. Its protein product is CASSLRGTSGRIGVRNEQFF.

The chain carries TRBV7-2 and TRBJ1-3; D gene ambiguous. V lost 8 bases and J 0 bases, leaving 11 bases between the germline ends. CDR1 and CDR2 from the germline V gene are SGHTA and FQGNSA. This CDR3 spans 14 amino acids. The CDR3 region is CASGPLSSGNTIYF. The DNA of the CDR3 is TGTGCCAGCGGGCCCCTCAGCTCTGGAAACACCATATATTTT.